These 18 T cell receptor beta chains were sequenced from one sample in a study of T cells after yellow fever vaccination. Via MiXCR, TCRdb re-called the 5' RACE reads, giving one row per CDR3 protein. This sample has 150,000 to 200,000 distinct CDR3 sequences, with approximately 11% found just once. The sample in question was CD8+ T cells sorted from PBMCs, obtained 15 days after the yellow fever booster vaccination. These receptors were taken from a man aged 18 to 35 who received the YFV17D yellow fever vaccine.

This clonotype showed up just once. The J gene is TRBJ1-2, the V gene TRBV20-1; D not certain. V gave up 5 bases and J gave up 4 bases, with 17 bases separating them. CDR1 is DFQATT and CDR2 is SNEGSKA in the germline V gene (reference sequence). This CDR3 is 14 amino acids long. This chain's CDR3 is CSAPPFGPFYGYTF. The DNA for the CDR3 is TGCAGTGCTCCGCCGTTCGGGCCGTTCTATGGCTACACCTTC.

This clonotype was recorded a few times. CDR3 nucleotide sequence: TGTGCCAGCAGTCTAGGGCAGGGAAAACAGCCCCAGCATTTT. It is translated as CASSLGQGKQPQHF. V and J are TRBV12-3 or TRBV12-4 and TRBJ1-5; perhaps TRBD1 as D (5 bases). The V end lost 5 bases, the J end lost 7 bases, and 15 bases lay between the germline ends. The CDR3 loop spans 14 amino acids.

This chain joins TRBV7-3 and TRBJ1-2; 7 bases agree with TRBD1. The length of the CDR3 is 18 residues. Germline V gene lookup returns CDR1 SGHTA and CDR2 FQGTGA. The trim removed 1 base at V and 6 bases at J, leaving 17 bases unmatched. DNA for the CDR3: TGTGCCAGCAGCTTAAGCCCTGGACAGGCTCGATTAAGCCATGGCTACACCTTC. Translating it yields CASSLSPGQARLSHGYTF.

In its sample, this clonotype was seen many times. The CDR3 here is CATSRIGTTRLQETQYF. The CDR3 DNA is TGTGCCACCAGCAGAATCGGGACAACGAGATTACAAGAGACCCAGTACTTC. The gene calls are TRBV15 and TRBJ2-5; perhaps TRBD1 as D (6 bases). CDR1 and CDR2 from the germline V gene are LNHNV and YYDKDF (reference sequence). Trimming pared 2 bases from V and 2 bases from J, leaving 18 bases between. The CDR3 covers 17 residues.

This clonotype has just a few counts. DNA for the CDR3: TGTGCCAGCGAACAGGGAAGGCGCACAGATACGCAGTATTTT. Translating it yields CASEQGRRTDTQYF. The chain has TRBV7-9 and TRBJ2-3, with TRBD1 as a possible D gene (6 bases). This CDR3 spans 14 amino acids. CDR1 SEHNR and CDR2 FQNEAQ come from the germline V gene (reference sequence). Between the trimmed V and J ends, which lost 8 bases and 1 base, there was a span of 13 bases.

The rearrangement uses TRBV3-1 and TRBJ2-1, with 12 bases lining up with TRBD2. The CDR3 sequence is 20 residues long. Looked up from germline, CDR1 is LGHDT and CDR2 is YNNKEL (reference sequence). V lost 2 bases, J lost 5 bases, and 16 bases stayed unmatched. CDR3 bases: TGTGCCAGCAGCCAAATGGACAGGTCGCGTGGACTAGCGGGGCACAATGAGCAGTTCTTC. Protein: CASSQMDRSRGLAGHNEQFF.

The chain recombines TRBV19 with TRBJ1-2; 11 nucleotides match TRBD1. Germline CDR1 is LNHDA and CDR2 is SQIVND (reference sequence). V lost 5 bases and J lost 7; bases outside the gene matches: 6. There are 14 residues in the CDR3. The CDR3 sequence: CASSPRTGGPGYTF. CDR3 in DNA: TGTGCCAGTAGTCCGCGGACAGGGGGCCCTGGCTACACCTTC. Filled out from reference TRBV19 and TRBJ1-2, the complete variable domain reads DGGITQSPKYLFRKEGQNVTLSCEQNLNHDAMYWYRQDPGQGLRLIYYSQIVNDFQKGDIAEGYSVSREKKESFPLTVTSAQKNPTAFYLCASSPRTGGPGYTFGSGTRLTVV.

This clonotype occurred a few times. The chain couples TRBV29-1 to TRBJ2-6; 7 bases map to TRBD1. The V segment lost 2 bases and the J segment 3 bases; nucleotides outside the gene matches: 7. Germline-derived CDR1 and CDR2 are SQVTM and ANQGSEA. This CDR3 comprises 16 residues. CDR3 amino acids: CSVETGDGDGANVLTF. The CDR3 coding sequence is TGCAGCGTTGAAACAGGGGATGGAGATGGGGCCAACGTCCTGACTTTC.

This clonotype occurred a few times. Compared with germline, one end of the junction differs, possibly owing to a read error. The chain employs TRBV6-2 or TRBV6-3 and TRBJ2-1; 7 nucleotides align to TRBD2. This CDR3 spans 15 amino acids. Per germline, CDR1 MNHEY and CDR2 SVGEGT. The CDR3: CASSVGTTFYDEQFF. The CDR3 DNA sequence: TGTGCCAGCAGTGTGGGGACTACGTTCTACGATGAGCAGTTCTTC.

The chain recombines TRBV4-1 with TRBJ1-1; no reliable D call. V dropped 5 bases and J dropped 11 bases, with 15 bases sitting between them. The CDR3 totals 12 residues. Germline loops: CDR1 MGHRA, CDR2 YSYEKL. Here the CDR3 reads CASSSKATLAFF. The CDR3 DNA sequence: TGCGCCAGCAGCTCCAAGGCCACCCTGGCTTTCTTT.

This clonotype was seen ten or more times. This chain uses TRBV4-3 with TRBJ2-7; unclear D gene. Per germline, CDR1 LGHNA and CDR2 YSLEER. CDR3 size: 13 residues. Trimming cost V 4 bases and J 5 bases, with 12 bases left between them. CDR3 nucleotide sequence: TGCGCCAGCAGCCCTAGTATCAATGACGAGCAGTACTTC. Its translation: CASSPSINDEQYF.

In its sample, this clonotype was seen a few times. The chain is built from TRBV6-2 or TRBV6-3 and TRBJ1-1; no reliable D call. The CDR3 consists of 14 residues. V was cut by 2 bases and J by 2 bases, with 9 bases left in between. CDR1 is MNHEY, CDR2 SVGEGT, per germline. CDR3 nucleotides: TGTGCCAGCAGTTACAGAGGACGAAACACTGAAGCTTTCTTT. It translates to CASSYRGRNTEAFF.

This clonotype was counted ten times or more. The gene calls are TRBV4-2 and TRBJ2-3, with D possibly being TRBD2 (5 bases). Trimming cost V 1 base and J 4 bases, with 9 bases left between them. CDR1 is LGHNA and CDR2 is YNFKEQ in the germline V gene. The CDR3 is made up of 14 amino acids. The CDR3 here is CASSQVEGPDTQYF. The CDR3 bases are TGTGCCAGCAGCCAAGTCGAGGGCCCAGATACGCAGTATTTT.

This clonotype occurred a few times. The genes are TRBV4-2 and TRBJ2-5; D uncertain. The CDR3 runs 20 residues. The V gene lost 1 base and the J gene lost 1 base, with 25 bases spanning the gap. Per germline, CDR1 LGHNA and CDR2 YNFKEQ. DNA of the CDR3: TGTGCCAGCAGCCAAGGGTTAAGTCTTCTGTCCGCGGCGGCCCAAGAGACCCAGTACTTC. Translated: CASSQGLSLLSAAAQETQYF.

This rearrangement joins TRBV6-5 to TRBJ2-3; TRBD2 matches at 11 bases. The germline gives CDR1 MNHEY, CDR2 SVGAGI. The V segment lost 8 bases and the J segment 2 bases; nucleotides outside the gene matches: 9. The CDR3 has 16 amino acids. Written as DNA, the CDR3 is TGTGCCAGCTCGCCTTTTAGCGGGGGGGACACAGATACGCAGTATTTT. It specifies CASSPFSGGDTDTQYF.

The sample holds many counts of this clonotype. CDR3 loop: CASSYLSSGNTIYF. For the CDR3, the DNA is TGTGCCAGCAGTTACTTGAGTTCTGGAAACACCATATATTTT. The chain recombines TRBV6-6 with TRBJ1-3, with D unresolved. This CDR3 has 14 amino acids. The V gene's germline CDR1 is MNHNY and CDR2 SVGAGI (reference sequence). V was shortened by 1 base and J by 1 base, with 5 bases between the two germline ends.

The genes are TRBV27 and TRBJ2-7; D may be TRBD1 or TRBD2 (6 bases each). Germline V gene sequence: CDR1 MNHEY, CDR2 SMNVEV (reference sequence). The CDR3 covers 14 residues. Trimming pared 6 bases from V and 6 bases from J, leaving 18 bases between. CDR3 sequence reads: CASSRRAGDGEQYF. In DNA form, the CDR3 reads TGTGCCAGCAGCAGGAGGGCAGGGGATGGCGAGCAGTACTTC.

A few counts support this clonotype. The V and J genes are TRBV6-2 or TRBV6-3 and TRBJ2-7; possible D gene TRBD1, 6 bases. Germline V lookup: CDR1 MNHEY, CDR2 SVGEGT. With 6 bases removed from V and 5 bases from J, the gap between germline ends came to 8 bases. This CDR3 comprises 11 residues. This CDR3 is CASRTGNEQYV. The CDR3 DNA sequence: TGTGCCAGCAGAACAGGGAACGAGCAGTACGTC.